A single sample is the source of the 30 T cell receptor beta chains below, sequenced in a study of early T cells in non-severe SARS-CoV-2 infection. TCRdb reanalysed the 5' RACE reads using MiXCR and keeps one entry per CDR3 protein. The sample contains fewer than 100,000 distinct CDR3 sequences, approximately 15% of which appear only once. The source material was whole blood. Receptors were obtained from an adult who was a healthcare worker with PCR-confirmed SARS-CoV-2 infection or an uninfected control (not recorded which).

The sample holds a few counts of this clonotype. The rearrangement joins TRBV7-9 to TRBJ2-5; 8 bases are shared with TRBD2. The J segment lost 5 bases and the V segment lost 7 bases, leaving 9 bases of the junction unmatched. The CDR3 has 14 amino acids. The germline V gene has CDR1 SEHNR and CDR2 FQNEAQ (reference sequence). CDR3 nucleotide sequence: TGTGCCAGCACCACCCCGGGGGGGTGGGAGACCCAGTACTTC. Translated: CASTTPGGWETQYF.

This clonotype was seen repeatedly, ten times or more. The chain combines TRBV11-2 with TRBJ1-4, with D unresolved. V lost 9 bases and J lost 8, with 10 bases in between. CDR3 size: 11 residues. Looked up from germline, CDR1 is SGHAT and CDR2 is FQNNGV. This CDR3 is CASRIGEKLFF. CDR3 DNA: TGTGCCAGTAGGATTGGAGAAAAACTGTTTTTT.

The chain has TRBV24-1 and TRBJ2-1, with D maybe TRBD2 (6 bases). CDR1 and CDR2 from the germline V gene are KGHDR and SFDVKD. Between the trimmed V and J ends, which lost 1 base and 5 bases, there was a span of 20 bases. The CDR3 spans 18 residues. The CDR3 spells CATSDFSRGTAANNEQFF. Written as DNA, the CDR3 is TGTGCCACCAGTGATTTTTCTCGCGGGACTGCGGCGAACAATGAGCAGTTCTTC.

The chain carries TRBV20-1 and TRBJ2-6; D possibly uses TRBD1 or TRBD2 (5 bases each). CDR1 is DFQATT, CDR2 SNEGSKA, per germline (reference sequence). The CDR3 loop spans 16 amino acids. V shed 4 bases and J shed 0 bases, with 13 bases lying between them. The CDR3 spells CSAKGRWGSGANVLTF. The DNA for the CDR3 is TGCAGTGCTAAGGGACGTTGGGGCTCTGGGGCCAACGTCCTGACTTTC.

V and J are TRBV29-1 and TRBJ2-1; unclear D gene. The germline gives CDR1 SQVTM, CDR2 ANQGSEA. The V gene lost 4 bases and the J gene lost 7 bases, with 11 bases spanning the gap. The CDR3 covers 12 residues. The CDR3 loop is CSVGDVANEQFF. In nucleotides, the CDR3 is TGCAGCGTTGGTGACGTCGCTAATGAGCAGTTCTTC.

The gene calls are TRBV25-1 and TRBJ2-2, with 9 bases fitting TRBD1. The V segment lost 3 bases and the J segment 6 bases; nucleotides outside the gene matches: 11. CDR3 length equals 17 residues. Looked up from germline, CDR1 is MGHDK and CDR2 is SYGVNS. The CDR3: CASSEHSGTGIAGELFF. The CDR3 coding sequence is TGTGCCAGCAGTGAGCACTCCGGGACAGGGATCGCCGGGGAGCTGTTTTTT.

The sample holds many counts of this clonotype. The chain couples TRBV2 to TRBJ1-1; 10 nucleotides agree with TRBD1. The CDR3 totals 16 residues. V shed 7 bases, J shed 1 base, and the junction held 9 bases outside the gene matches. Germline V gives CDR1 SNHLY, CDR2 FYNNEI. The CDR3 spells CASNNRDRGTNTEAFF. CDR3 coding DNA: TGTGCCAGCAACAACCGGGACAGGGGCACGAACACTGAAGCTTTCTTT.

V and J are TRBV20-1 and TRBJ1-5, with 7 bases aligning to TRBD1. V shed 5 bases and J 5 bases; nucleotides not matched to a gene: 3. The CDR3 length is 12 residues. Germline lookup yields CDR1 DFQATT and CDR2 SNEGSKA (reference sequence). CDR3 in DNA: TGCAGTGCTGGGGACAGTGATCAGCCCCAGCATTTT. This gives the protein CSAGDSDQPQHF.

V usage is TRBV27 and J usage is TRBJ2-6; D may match TRBD1 or TRBD2 (5 bases each). The CDR3 spans 24 residues. V was shortened by 2 bases and J by 0 bases, with 32 bases between the two germline ends. Germline loops: CDR1 MNHEY, CDR2 SMNVEV (reference sequence). The CDR3 coding sequence is TGTGCCAGCAGTTTAATCCCCCTGTCCGAGGGGAGCGCTGTTAGGACCTCTGGGGCCAACGTCCTGACTTTC. It codes for CASSLIPLSEGSAVRTSGANVLTF. The full variable domain, completed using reference TRBV27 and TRBJ2-6, is EAQVTQNPRYLITVTGKKLTVTCSQNMNHEYMSWYRQDPGLGLRQIYYSMNVEVTDKGDVPEGYKVSRKEKRNFPLILESPSPNQTSLYFCASSLIPLSEGSAVRTSGANVLTFGAGSRLTVL.

The table lists this clonotype with a few counts. The J gene is TRBJ2-3, the V gene TRBV20-1; TRBD2 matches 11 bases. CDR1 DFQATT and CDR2 SNEGSKA come from the germline V gene (reference sequence). The J segment lost 1 base and the V segment lost 4 bases, leaving 4 bases of the junction unmatched. This CDR3 is built from 15 residues. CDR3 nucleotide sequence: TGCAGTGCTATAGGGACTAGCGGAGGCACAGATACGCAGTATTTT. Its translation is CSAIGTSGGTDTQYF.

This clonotype was seen more than once but under ten times. The chain uses TRBV20-1 and TRBJ2-3; tentatively, D is TRBD2 (7 bases). Trimming took off 3 bases at V and 0 bases at J, with 10 bases between the two ends. The length of the CDR3 is 14 residues. Germline-derived CDR1 and CDR2 are DFQATT and SNEGSKA (reference sequence). The CDR3: CSARSGTSTDTQYF. The CDR3 DNA sequence: TGCAGTGCTAGGAGCGGGACAAGCACAGATACGCAGTATTTT.

The V gene is TRBV7-3, the J gene TRBJ1-1; a weak D match, TRBD1 (5 bases). The CDR3 totals 15 residues. V lost 2 bases to trimming and J lost 0 bases, with 10 bases between them. The germline CDR1 and CDR2 sequences are SGHTA and FQGTGA. The CDR3 sequence: CASSLGHSLNTEAFF. The CDR3, as DNA: TGTGCCAGCAGCTTAGGACATTCCCTGAACACTGAAGCTTTCTTT.

Here the CDR3 reads CASSPLGNGNIQYF. The CDR3 nucleotides are TGTGCCAGCTCACCACTAGGGAACGGAAACATTCAGTACTTC. The chain employs TRBV18 and TRBJ2-4; D unresolved. Between the trimmed V and J ends, which lost 1 base and 6 bases, there was a span of 10 bases. The germline V gene encodes CDR1 KGHSH and CDR2 LQKENI. The CDR3 runs to 14 residues. Based on the CDR3 plus reference TRBV18 and TRBJ2-4, the full variable domain is NAGVMQNPRHLVRRRGQEARLRCSPMKGHSHVYWYRQLPEEGLKFMVYLQKENIIDESGMPKERFSAEFPKEGPSILRIQQVVRGDSAAYFCASSPLGNGNIQYFGAGTRLSVL.

The table lists this clonotype with many counts. The genes are TRBV18 and TRBJ1-1; D possibly corresponds to TRBD1 (5 bases). Germline CDR1 reads KGHSH; CDR2 reads LQKENI. The CDR3 contains 14 residues. V was cut by 3 bases and J by 9 bases, with 17 bases left in between. The CDR3 loop reads CASSPLTEMSQAFF. In DNA form, the CDR3 reads TGTGCCAGCTCACCCCTGACAGAGATGTCGCAAGCTTTCTTT. The full variable domain, with the rest looked up from reference TRBV18 and TRBJ1-1, is NAGVMQNPRHLVRRRGQEARLRCSPMKGHSHVYWYRQLPEEGLKFMVYLQKENIIDESGMPKERFSAEFPKEGPSILRIQQVVRGDSAAYFCASSPLTEMSQAFFGQGTRLTVV.

V and J are TRBV12-3 or TRBV12-4 and TRBJ2-1, with D hard to call. The V end was cut by 6 bases, the J end by 4 bases, with 4 bases between. The CDR3 covers 11 residues. The CDR3 region is CASSFYNEQFF. CDR3 in DNA: TGTGCCAGCAGCTTTTACAATGAGCAGTTCTTC.

This clonotype occurred many times. The gene calls are TRBV29-1 and TRBJ2-6; D gene uncertain. The V gene lost 4 bases and the J gene lost 0 bases, with 16 bases spanning the gap. This CDR3 region has 17 residues. Germline-derived CDR1 and CDR2 are SQVTM and ANQGSEA. For the CDR3, the DNA is TGCAGCGTTGGAGGCCACACTTCTAGCTCTGGGGCCAACGTCCTGACTTTC. Translated: CSVGGHTSSSGANVLTF.

This clonotype occurred a few times. Here the CDR3 reads CASSPGQGAPGANVLTF. As DNA, the CDR3 is TGTGCCAGCAGCCCGGGACAGGGGGCGCCTGGGGCCAACGTCCTGACTTTC. The chain joins TRBV12-3 or TRBV12-4 to TRBJ2-6, with 12 positions matching TRBD1. The CDR3 is 17 residues long. V shed 6 bases and J 2 bases; nucleotides not matched to a gene: 5.

The chain links TRBV5-1 to TRBJ2-4; D is undetermined. The CDR3 length is 12 residues. Germline lookup yields CDR1 SGHRS and CDR2 YFSETQ. V was pared by 5 bases and J by 14 bases, with 17 bases between. CDR3 in amino acids: CASSILPGVEYF. The CDR3 nucleotides read TGCGCCAGCAGTATCCTCCCTGGGGTGGAGTACTTC.

The CDR3 region is CSVVGGSRLGGYTF. The CDR3 nucleotides are TGCAGCGTTGTGGGTGGATCGCGGCTAGGAGGCTACACCTTC. This rearrangement joins TRBV29-1 to TRBJ1-2; no definite D call. CDR1 SQVTM and CDR2 ANQGSEA come from the germline V gene. The CDR3 contains 14 residues. The V gene lost 4 bases and the J gene lost 8 bases, with 20 bases spanning the gap.

The chain combines TRBV12-3 or TRBV12-4 with TRBJ2-1; D perhaps matches TRBD1 (5 bases). CDR3 length equals 13 residues. Deletions cut 2 bases from V and 7 bases from J, with 9 bases between. CDR3 in amino acids: CASSLNRWNEQFF. The CDR3 nucleotides read TGTGCCAGCAGTTTAAACAGGTGGAATGAGCAGTTCTTC.

This clonotype was observed a handful of times. This chain joins TRBV27 and TRBJ1-6; D unclear. The CDR3 contains 14 residues. Germline V CDR1 and CDR2: MNHEY, SMNVEV (reference sequence). The CDR3 spells CATHIAGNSSPLHF. The CDR3 DNA sequence: TGTGCTACACATATTGCGGGGAATAGTTCACCCCTCCACTTT.

The gene calls are TRBV5-5 and TRBJ1-1; D is perhaps TRBD1 (6 bases). Germline V lookup: CDR1 SGHKS, CDR2 YYEKEE (reference sequence). CDR3 size: 15 residues. V dropped 0 bases and J dropped 3 bases, with 12 bases sitting between them. CDR3 sequence: CASSLEVTGDTEAFF. The CDR3 coding sequence is TGTGCCAGCAGCTTGGAAGTGACAGGCGACACTGAAGCTTTCTTT.

This chain links TRBV7-9 with TRBJ1-6, with D unresolved. Deletions cut 1 base from V and 14 bases from J, with 6 bases between. The CDR3 totals 11 residues. Germline V lookup: CDR1 SEHNR, CDR2 FQNEAQ (reference sequence). CDR3 nucleotides: TGTGCCAGCAGCTTAGGGGAATCCCTCCACTTT. Amino acid sequence: CASSLGESLHF. Full variable domain (missing parts from reference TRBV7-9 and TRBJ1-6): DTGVSQNPRHKITKRGQNVTFRCDPISEHNRLYWYRQTLGQGPEFLTYFQNEAQLEKSRLLSDRFSAERPKGSFSTLEIQRTEQGDSAMYLCASSLGESLHFGNGTRLTVT.

There are a few counts of this clonotype. The chain links TRBV27 to TRBJ1-5; D possibly corresponds to TRBD1 (5 bases). V lost 2 bases to trimming and J lost 9 bases, with 14 bases between them. The CDR3 is made up of 14 amino acids. Per the germline V gene, CDR1 is MNHEY and CDR2 is SMNVEV (reference sequence). This CDR3 reads CASSLGQGLGPQHF. The CDR3 nucleotides are TGTGCCAGCAGTTTAGGGCAGGGACTTGGGCCCCAGCATTTT.

This clonotype was observed many times. This sequence joins TRBV20-1 and TRBJ2-1, with TRBD2 identical over 13 bases. Germline V gives CDR1 DFQATT, CDR2 SNEGSKA (reference sequence). The CDR3 totals 14 residues. The V segment lost 6 bases and the J segment 8 bases; nucleotides outside the gene matches: 7. For the CDR3, the DNA is TGCAGTGCCGCTGGACTAGCGGGGGAACATGAGCAGTTCTTC. Its translation is CSAAGLAGEHEQFF.

This chain links TRBV11-2 with TRBJ1-3; D may be TRBD1 (5 bases). From germline, CDR1 is SGHAT and CDR2 FQNNGV. The CDR3 is 16 amino acids. With 5 bases removed from V and 2 bases from J, the gap between germline ends came to 16 bases. Here the CDR3 DNA reads TGTGCCAGCAGCCTGAGTAGCGTAGGGGCTGGAAACACCATATATTTT. It is translated as CASSLSSVGAGNTIYF.

V and J are TRBV14 and TRBJ2-5; perhaps TRBD1 as D (6 bases). The CDR3 is 16 residues long. V lost 1 base to trimming and J lost 0 bases, with 12 bases between them. In germline, CDR1 is SGHDN, CDR2 FVKESK. CDR3 bases: TGTGCCAGCAGCCAAGGTGGGGGCTACCACCAAGAGACCCAGTACTTC. Amino acids: CASSQGGGYHQETQYF. Together with reference TRBV14 and TRBJ2-5, the CDR3 gives the full variable domain: EAGVTQFPSHSVIEKGQTVTLRCDPISGHDNLYWYRRVMGKEIKFLLHFVKESKQDESGMPNNRFLAERTGGTYSTLKVQPAELEDSGVYFCASSQGGGYHQETQYFGPGTRLLVL.

This clonotype was seen a handful of times. This sequence joins TRBV6-6 and TRBJ2-7; 8 bases line up with TRBD1. This CDR3 comprises 14 residues. V was pared by 3 bases and J by 5 bases, with 6 bases of the junction left unmatched. In germline, CDR1 is MNHNY, CDR2 SVGAGI (reference sequence). The CDR3 sequence: CASSYQGAVHEQYF. The CDR3 DNA sequence: TGTGCCAGCAGTTATCAGGGGGCGGTCCACGAGCAGTACTTC.

This chain joins TRBV20-1 and TRBJ2-5; the D call may be TRBD1 or TRBD2 (6 bases each). V lost 5 bases and J 5 bases, leaving 27 bases between the germline ends. The CDR3 loop spans 17 amino acids. The germline gives CDR1 DFQATT, CDR2 SNEGSKA (reference sequence). In DNA, the CDR3 is TGCAGTGCTTCAGAGTGGGTCGGGGGACTGAGGGGGGAGACCCAGTACTTC. It codes for CSASEWVGGLRGETQYF.

There are a few counts of this clonotype. The chain has TRBV12-3 or TRBV12-4 and TRBJ2-7; tentative D call: TRBD1 (5 bases). This CDR3 is 13 amino acids long. Trimming pared 3 bases from V and 7 bases from J, leaving 13 bases between. For the CDR3, the DNA is TGTGCCAGCAGTTTCAGGGATTCTGGTGAGCAGTACTTC. The encoded protein is CASSFRDSGEQYF.